Each of the 29 T cell receptor beta chains below was sequenced from the same sample in a study of OX40 agonist ivuxolimab in advanced cancers. Assay used: immunoSEQ multiplex PCR; TCRdb lists only in-frame clones, some missing. The sample contains roughly 34,000 clones, approximately 82% of which appear only once. Sequenced material: CD4+ or CD8+ T cells sorted from blood, taken in a trial of the OX40 agonist ivuxolimab. These receptor sequences come from an adult with an advanced solid tumor such as melanoma, head and neck, liver or kidney cancer.

The rearrangement joins TRBV5-1 to TRBJ1-2; D is possibly TRBD1 (5 bases). The ends were cut back, 6 bases at V and 3 bases at J, with 12 bases in the middle. Germline CDR1 SGHRS, CDR2 YFSETQ. The CDR3 has 13 residues. The CDR3 here is CASNEGFDYGYTF. The CDR3 region has the DNA TGCGCCAGCAACGAGGGGTTCGACTATGGCTACACCTTC.

V gene TRBV4-3 combines with J gene TRBJ2-3; D possibly corresponds to TRBD2 (6 bases). Trimming removed 1 base from V and 5 bases from J, with 19 bases in between. The length of the CDR3 is 17 residues. CDR1 LGHNA and CDR2 YSLEER come from the germline V gene. CDR3 protein: CASSQGVAGSGIDTQYF. The CDR3 DNA reads as TGCGCCAGCAGCCAAGGGGTCGCCGGGAGTGGTATAGATACGCAGTATTTT.

This sequence joins TRBV2 and TRBJ1-3; D remains unclear. V lost 8 bases to trimming and J lost 3 bases, with 8 bases between them. CDR1 and CDR2 (germline): SNHLY, FYNNEI. There are 12 residues in the CDR3. The CDR3 loop is CASEGSGNTIYF. In DNA form, the CDR3 reads TGTGCCAGCGAGGGAAGTGGAAACACCATATATTTT.

In DNA form, the CDR3 reads TGTGCCATCAGTGAACTCGGCAAGAGCACAGATACGCAGTATTTT. Translated, it gives CAISELGKSTDTQYF. The rearrangement uses TRBV10-3 and TRBJ2-3, with unresolved D. Trimming left V 3 bases short and J 0 bases short, with 10 bases between. Looked up from germline, CDR1 is ENHRY and CDR2 is SYGVKD. The CDR3 is made up of 15 amino acids.

The chain recombines TRBV5-3 with TRBJ2-2, with D possibly being TRBD2 (5 bases). TRBV5-3 is an open reading frame whose function is uncertain. The CDR3 extends over 12 amino acids. V was trimmed by 4 bases and J by 4 bases, leaving 5 bases between them. CDR3 region: CARSRGTGELFF. The CDR3 region has the DNA TGTGCCAGAAGCCGGGGCACCGGGGAGCTGTTTTTT.

This chain connects TRBV25-1 to TRBJ1-1; D gene unclear. The CDR3 runs 12 residues. CDR1 and CDR2 from the germline V gene are MGHDK and SYGVNS. V was cut by 3 bases and J by 3 bases, with 5 bases left in between. Here the CDR3 reads CASSDTHTEAFF. CDR3 nucleotides: TGTGCCAGCAGTGATACCCACACTGAAGCTTTCTTT.

The genes are TRBV29-1 and TRBJ1-1, with a tentative D call TRBD1 (6 bases). Germline V gene lookup returns CDR1 SQVTM and CDR2 ANQGSEA. The CDR3 has 10 residues. V was pared by 7 bases and J by 12 bases, with 15 bases between. CDR3 region: CSGKTGSPFF. The CDR3 DNA follows: TGCAGCGGCAAGACAGGCTCGCCTTTCTTT. Variable domain in full (rest from reference TRBV29-1 and TRBJ1-1): SAVISQKPSRDICQRGTSLTIQCQVDSQVTMMFWYRQQPGQSLTLIATANQGSEATYESGFVIDKFPISRPNLTFSTLTVSNMSPEDSSIYLCSGKTGSPFFGQGTRLTVV.

This chain connects TRBV9 to TRBJ1-6; D not certain. The CDR3 is made up of 15 amino acids. V was shortened by 3 bases and J by 6 bases, with 13 bases between the two germline ends. The V gene's germline CDR1 is SGDLS and CDR2 YYNGEE. CDR3 DNA sequence: TGTGCCAGCAGCGCGGACTTAGCTTCTAATTCACCCCTCCACTTT. Translation: CASSADLASNSPLHF.

The chain uses TRBV4-1 and TRBJ2-1; TRBD2 matches at 9 bases. Germline-derived CDR1 and CDR2 are MGHRA and YSYEKL. The CDR3 has 17 residues. Trimming at V came to 0 bases and at J to 6 bases, leaving 9 bases not matched to a gene. This CDR3 reads CASSQDPSGTSSNEQFF. The CDR3 nucleotides read TGCGCCAGCAGCCAAGATCCCTCGGGGACTAGCTCCAATGAGCAGTTCTTC.

Turning to this clone: Other nucleotide sequences from this sample produce the same CDR3. The chain has TRBV7-3 and TRBJ1-4; no reliable D call. V dropped 0 bases and J dropped 7 bases, with 6 bases sitting between them. The CDR3 has 13 amino acids. Germline CDR1 SGHTA, CDR2 FQGTGA. CDR3 loop: CASSLTAGEKLFF. The DNA of the CDR3 is TGTGCCAGCAGCTTAACAGCAGGTGAAAAACTGTTTTTT.

The chain carries TRBV7-6 and TRBJ2-6; a weak D match, TRBD2 (5 bases). The germline CDR1 and CDR2 sequences are SGHVS and FNYEAQ. The length of the CDR3 is 16 residues. V lost 2 bases and J lost 0, with 8 bases in between. DNA of the CDR3: TGTGCCAGCAGCTTAAGTGAGGGCTCTGGGGCCAACGTCCTGACTTTC. Its protein product is CASSLSEGSGANVLTF. Using reference TRBV7-6 and TRBJ2-6 for the parts outside the CDR3, the full variable domain is GAGVSQSPRYKVTKRGQDVALRCDPISGHVSLYWYRQALGQGPEFLTYFNYEAQQDKSGLPNDRFSAERPEGSISTLTIQRTEQRDSAMYRCASSLSEGSGANVLTFGAGSRLTVL.

The chain uses TRBV29-1 and TRBJ2-3; 8 bases map to TRBD1. V was pared by 1 base and J by 4 bases, with 1 base of the junction left unmatched. CDR3 length: 13 residues. The V gene's germline CDR1 is SQVTM and CDR2 ANQGSEA. The CDR3 region is CSVEGTGSDTQYF. As DNA, the CDR3 is TGCAGCGTTGAAGGGACAGGGTCAGATACGCAGTATTTT.

This clone has only a few counts. The chain uses TRBV29-1 and TRBJ1-1, with TRBD1 as a possible D gene (5 bases). The germline V gene encodes CDR1 SQVTM and CDR2 ANQGSEA. This CDR3 is built from 12 residues. The DNA for the CDR3 is TGCAGTGGTGGATCGGGGGACACTGAAGCTTTCTTT. This codes for CSGGSGDTEAFF.

This clone was seen more than once but under ten times. The chain uses TRBV9 and TRBJ2-2; possible D gene TRBD2, 6 bases. Trimming took off 4 bases at V and 7 bases at J, with 14 bases between the two ends. The CDR3 has 14 residues. CDR1 is SGDLS and CDR2 is YYNGEE in the germline V gene. The CDR3 DNA reads TGTGCCAGCAGCCCCCAACGGGGGATCGGGGAGCTGTTTTTT. Protein sequence: CASSPQRGIGELFF.

The J gene is TRBJ2-1, the V gene TRBV5-1; D remains ambiguous. V dropped 1 base and J dropped 7 bases, with 12 bases sitting between them. CDR1 is SGHRS, CDR2 YFSETQ, per germline. This CDR3 is 14 amino acids long. CDR3 loop: CASSLIPDPNEQFF. For the CDR3, the DNA is TGCGCCAGCAGCTTGATTCCTGACCCGAATGAGCAGTTCTTC.

V gene TRBV7-2 combines with J gene TRBJ2-2; D may be TRBD2 (5 bases). Trimming left V 3 bases short and J 3 bases short, with 8 bases between. The length of the CDR3 is 14 residues. In germline, CDR1 is SGHTA, CDR2 FQGNSA. The CDR3 DNA reads as TGTGCCAGCAGCTTCACTAGGTACACCGGGGAGCTGTTTTTT. It yields the protein CASSFTRYTGELFF.

By its share, this clone is medium-sized. The CDR3 spells CASSSGRGSSNQPQHF. The CDR3 nucleotides are TGTGCCAGCAGCTCAGGCAGGGGGTCGAGCAATCAGCCCCAGCATTTT. J is TRBJ1-5 and V is TRBV7-9; 7 positions agree with TRBD1. This CDR3 is built from 16 residues. CDR1 and CDR2 (germline): SEHNR, FQNEAQ (reference sequence). Losses at the gene ends were 4 bases for V and 1 base for J; bases not matched to a gene: 7.

This sequence joins TRBV2 and TRBJ2-2; perhaps D is TRBD1 or TRBD2 (6 bases each). V lost 7 bases to trimming and J lost 0 bases, with 12 bases between them. Germline lookup yields CDR1 SNHLY and CDR2 FYNNEI. This CDR3 spans 15 amino acids. The CDR3 bases are TGTGCCAGCACGAGGGGGGACGCGAACACCGGGGAGCTGTTTTTT. Translating gives CASTRGDANTGELFF. Using reference TRBV2 and TRBJ2-2 for the parts outside the CDR3, the full variable domain is EPEVTQTPSHQVTQMGQEVILRCVPISNHLYFYWYRQILGQKVEFLVSFYNNEISEKSEIFDDQFSVERPDGSNFTLKIRSTKLEDSAMYFCASTRGDANTGELFFGEGSRLTVL.

Here the CDR3 DNA reads TGTGCCAGCAGACTGACTAGCGGGAGGCCGGCGGGTGAGCAGTTCTTC. The encoded protein is CASRLTSGRPAGEQFF. This chain uses TRBV7-6 with TRBJ2-1; TRBD2 agrees at 13 bases. With V trimmed by 6 bases and J by 9 bases, 11 bases remained unmatched. This CDR3 region has 16 residues. Germline CDR1 and CDR2: SGHVS and FNYEAQ.

This chain joins TRBV5-4 and TRBJ2-5; possibly TRBD2 for D (7 bases). Between the trimmed V and J ends, which lost 3 bases and 5 bases, there was a span of 17 bases. Germline CDR1 and CDR2: SGHNT and YYREEE (reference sequence). This CDR3 has 15 amino acids. CDR3 bases: TGTGCCAGCAGCTCTAATACGGGGGGCCGTGAGACCCAGTACTTC. Translating it yields CASSSNTGGRETQYF.

This clone was recorded once. The chain is built from TRBV5-6 and TRBJ1-5; D not resolved. The CDR3 is 13 amino acids. The germline V and J ends were trimmed by 4 bases and 5 bases, with 10 bases remaining between them. CDR1 is SGHDT and CDR2 is YYEEEE in the germline V gene. CDR3 sequence: CASSPGIDQPQHF. As DNA, the CDR3 is TGTGCCAGCAGCCCGGGGATCGATCAGCCCCAGCATTTT.

The rearrangement uses TRBV7-2 and TRBJ2-2; 8 bases agree with TRBD1. CDR3 length equals 17 residues. The V segment lost 1 base and the J segment 4 bases; nucleotides outside the gene matches: 8. Per germline, CDR1 SGHTA and CDR2 FQGNSA. The CDR3 sequence: CASSLVAQGAGTGELFF. CDR3 bases: TGTGCCAGCAGCTTAGTGGCGCAGGGGGCGGGCACCGGGGAGCTGTTTTTT.

The chain joins TRBV5-8 to TRBJ1-6; maybe TRBD1 (5 bases). Germline V gene sequence: CDR1 SGHTS, CDR2 YDEGEE. The CDR3 runs to 17 residues. V was pared by 4 bases and J by 8 bases, with 22 bases between. The CDR3 loop is CASSATMTASRDSPLHF. The CDR3 nucleotides are TGTGCCAGCAGCGCGACTATGACAGCTTCCAGGGATTCACCCCTCCACTTT.

The CDR3 nucleotides read TGTGCCACCAGCAGGATCGGCGGGGGGGACTACGAGCAGTACTTC. It translates to CATSRIGGGDYEQYF. The V call is TRBV15, the J call TRBJ2-7, with 9 bases that match TRBD2. Looked up from germline, CDR1 is LNHNV and CDR2 is YYDKDF (reference sequence). The trim removed 3 bases at V and 3 bases at J, leaving 6 bases unmatched. The CDR3 spans 15 residues.

The V call is TRBV7-3, the J call TRBJ2-5, with 9 bases that match TRBD1. CDR1 is SGHTA and CDR2 is FQGTGA in the germline V gene. The CDR3 loop spans 14 amino acids. V was pared by 4 bases and J by 5 bases, with 5 bases of the junction left unmatched. The chain's CDR3 is CASSSGQGMETQYF. Written as DNA, the CDR3 is TGTGCCAGCAGCTCGGGACAGGGTATGGAGACCCAGTACTTC.

The V and J genes are TRBV18 and TRBJ1-4, with unresolved D. Germline V gene sequence: CDR1 KGHSH, CDR2 LQKENI. This CDR3 has 12 residues. The ends were cut back, 1 base at V and 7 bases at J, with 4 bases in the middle. For the CDR3, the DNA is TGTGCCAGCTCACCACGGTCTGAAAAACTGTTTTTT. Its protein product is CASSPRSEKLFF.

The rearrangement joins TRBV18 to TRBJ2-6, with D uncertain. Germline CDR1 is KGHSH and CDR2 is LQKENI. The ends were cut back, 2 bases at V and 0 bases at J, with 8 bases in the middle. The CDR3 covers 16 residues. In DNA form, the CDR3 reads TGTGCCAGCTCACCAGAGGTGCCCTCTGGGGCCAACGTCCTGACTTTC. This gives the protein CASSPEVPSGANVLTF.

The V gene is TRBV9, the J gene TRBJ2-2; 15 nucleotides align to TRBD2. CDR3 length equals 19 residues. After removal of 4 bases from V and 5 bases from J, the junction contained 12 bases not matched to a gene. Germline loops: CDR1 SGDLS, CDR2 YYNGEE. The CDR3 DNA sequence: TGTGCCAGCAGCTACACGGGACTAGCGGGAGGTGGGGTTACCGGGGAGCTGTTTTTT. This sequence encodes CASSYTGLAGGGVTGELFF.

The chain couples TRBV7-9 to TRBJ2-7; D not certain. CDR1 and CDR2 from the germline V gene are SEHNR and FQNEAQ (reference sequence). Trimming left V 6 bases short and J 4 bases short, with 7 bases between. This CDR3 contains 11 residues. The CDR3 here is CASSREYEQYF. CDR3 bases: TGTGCCAGCAGTCGAGAATACGAGCAGTACTTC.